The rows below give T cell receptor beta chains drawn from one sample of a study of shared clonotypes between healthy human individuals. TCRdb's table, derived via immunoSEQ multiplex PCR, lists solely in-frame clones and lacks some. This table has roughly 2.2 million clones, around 90% appearing once. Source material: naive CD4+ T cells from PBMCs. The origin of the receptors is a man between 18 and 29 years old in good health. Some clones in this sample may be carry-over from other donors' samples. The CDR3 runs from the conserved cysteine through the conserved F or W. D genes are given only for firm matches. Clone size, where shown, is once, few, many, or a class for clones that have expanded.

V gene	D gene	CDR3 length	J gene	clone size	CDR3 protein	CDR3 DNA
TRBV30	.	12	TRBJ1-1	few	CAWSESGPLPFF	TGTGCCTGGAGTGAGTCTGGGCCGCTGCCTTTCTTT
TRBV30	.	17	TRBJ2-7	.	CAWSVNPLGASSYEQYF	TGTGCCTGGAGTGTAAATCCGCTGGGCGCGAGCTCCTACGAGCAGTACTTC
TRBV7-6	.	13	TRBJ2-5	.	CASSWARAETQYF	TGTGCCAGCAGCTGGGCCAGGGCGGAGACCCAGTACTTC
TRBV9	TRBD2	16	TRBJ2-5	.	CASSVVELAGQETQYF	TGTGCCAGCAGCGTAGTAGAACTAGCGGGACAAGAGACCCAGTACTTC
TRBV6-6	.	14	TRBJ2-1	.	CASSYGGPREEQFF	TGTGCCAGCAGTTACGGTGGCCCTCGAGAGGAGCAGTTCTTC
TRBV19	.	14	TRBJ2-2	.	CATARGGGTGELFF	TGTGCCACTGCCAGGGGCGGGGGCACCGGGGAGCTGTTTTTT
TRBV28	TRBD2	17	TRBJ2-1	.	CASSHGLAGTTYNEQFF	TGTGCCAGCAGCCACGGACTAGCGGGGACTACCTACAATGAGCAGTTCTTC
TRBV5-4	.	13	TRBJ1-1	.	CASSQTIHTEAFF	TGTGCCAGCAGCCAGACTATTCACACTGAAGCTTTCTTT
TRBV9	.	15	TRBJ2-5	.	CASSVVGNGRETQYF	TGTGCCAGCAGCGTAGTTGGGAATGGGCGGGAGACCCAGTACTTC
TRBV7-3	.	13	TRBJ2-3	few	CASSQGGADTQYF	TGTGCCAGCAGCCAGGGTGGTGCAGATACGCAGTATTTT
TRBV5-6	TRBD2	13	TRBJ2-1	.	CASSKGLAYEQFF	TGTGCCAGCAGCAAGGGACTAGCCTATGAGCAGTTCTTC
TRBV29-1	TRBD1	17	TRBJ1-2	.	CSVDLGRGTGGKYGYTF	TGCAGCGTTGATTTGGGCCGCGGGACAGGGGGCAAGTATGGCTACACCTTC
TRBV4-2	.	17	TRBJ2-2	.	CASSERLRAMNTGELFF	TGTGCCAGCAGTGAAAGGTTGCGGGCGATGAACACCGGGGAGCTGTTTTTT
TRBV5-5	.	14	TRBJ2-5	.	CASSLREKQETQYF	TGTGCCAGCAGCTTGAGGGAAAAACAAGAGACCCAGTACTTC
TRBV27	.	15	TRBJ1-2	.	CASRSAEQGRFGYTF	TGTGCCAGCAGATCCGCCGAACAGGGAAGGTTTGGCTACACCTTC
TRBV19	TRBD1	16	TRBJ2-5	.	CASSILPGQGKETQYF	TGTGCCAGTAGTATCTTACCGGGACAGGGGAAAGAGACCCAGTACTTC
TRBV5-4	TRBD2	16	TRBJ2-1	.	CASSLVLAGIHNEQFF	TGTGCCAGCAGCTTGGTGCTAGCGGGAATCCACAATGAGCAGTTCTTC
TRBV27	.	13	TRBJ1-5	.	CASSYRGNQPQHF	TGTGCCAGCAGCTACAGGGGCAATCAGCCCCAGCATTTT
TRBV27	.	13	TRBJ1-5	.	CASSLGSRQPQHF	TGTGCCAGCAGTTTAGGGTCGCGGCAGCCCCAGCATTTT
TRBV27	.	15	TRBJ2-2	once	CASSLRSGASGELFF	TGTGCCAGCAGTTTGCGTTCAGGAGCCTCCGGGGAGCTGTTTTTT
TRBV5-1	.	14	TRBJ1-1	.	CASSLAQVNTEAFF	TGCGCCAGCAGCTTGGCTCAAGTGAACACTGAAGCTTTCTTT
TRBV6-5	.	15	TRBJ2-7	.	CASRMNQGTIYEQYF	TGTGCCAGCAGAATGAATCAGGGCACCATCTACGAGCAGTACTTC
TRBV6-5	TRBD1	15	TRBJ2-7	.	CASSYSRGQNYEQYF	TGTGCCAGCAGTTACTCAAGGGGGCAAAACTACGAGCAGTACTTC
TRBV15	.	15	TRBJ2-7	few	CATSREISGAYEQYF	TGTGCCACCAGCAGAGAGATATCTGGGGCCTACGAGCAGTACTTC
TRBV6-5	.	13	TRBJ1-1	.	CAINPRGDTEAFF	TGTGCCATCAATCCCCGGGGGGACACTGAAGCTTTCTTT
TRBV6-5	.	16	TRBJ2-5	.	CASSYSIGPGQETQYF	TGTGCCAGCAGTTACTCGATAGGGCCGGGCCAAGAGACCCAGTACTTC
TRBV9	.	14	TRBJ2-5	.	CASSVAGTQETQYF	TGTGCCAGCAGCGTAGCTGGGACCCAAGAGACCCAGTACTTC
TRBV28	.	15	TRBJ2-2	.	CASRLGGANTGELFF	TGTGCCAGCAGACTGGGGGGCGCGAACACCGGGGAGCTGTTTTTT
TRBV4-2	.	12	TRBJ2-7	.	CASSQERREQYF	TGTGCCAGCAGCCAAGAAAGACGAGAGCAGTACTTC
TRBV12-5	.	13	TRBJ2-5	.	CASGLGLGFTQYF	TGTGCTAGTGGTTTGGGACTAGGCTTCACCCAGTACTTC
TRBV18	.	15	TRBJ2-1	.	CASSPGGSSYNEQFF	TGTGCCAGCTCACCAGGGGGAAGCTCCTACAATGAGCAGTTCTTC
TRBV5-1	TRBD2	14	TRBJ2-2	.	CASSQAGGTGELFF	TGCGCCAGCAGCCAAGCGGGAGGGACCGGGGAGCTGTTTTTT
TRBV5-6	.	17	TRBJ1-1	once	CASSRYVDRLRNTEAFF	TGTGCCAGCAGCCGTTATGTGGACAGATTACGGAACACTGAAGCTTTCTTT
TRBV6-1	.	15	TRBJ2-7	.	CAGKRSAGQLYEQYF	TGTGCCGGCAAACGTTCCGCGGGACAGCTATACGAACAGTACTTC
TRBV5-4	.	13	TRBJ1-4	.	CATNTGLDEKLFF	TGTGCCACCAACACAGGTTTGGACGAAAAACTGTTTTTT
TRBV15	TRBD2	19	TRBJ2-1	.	CATSRVGTSHGEGYNEQFF	TGTGCCACCAGCAGAGTGGGGACTAGCCACGGAGAAGGCTACAATGAGCAGTTCTTC
TRBV30	.	16	TRBJ2-3	.	CAWSVESSRATDTQYF	TGTGCCTGGAGTGTAGAGTCTAGCCGCGCCACAGATACGCAGTATTTT
TRBV19	.	13	TRBJ1-2	.	CASSMSSTVGYTF	TGTGCCAGTAGTATGTCTTCTACGGTCGGCTACACCTTC
TRBV4-1	TRBD2	15	TRBJ2-3	.	CASSLPGLAFTAQYF	TGCGCCAGCAGCCTCCCTGGACTAGCATTCACAGCGCAGTATTTT